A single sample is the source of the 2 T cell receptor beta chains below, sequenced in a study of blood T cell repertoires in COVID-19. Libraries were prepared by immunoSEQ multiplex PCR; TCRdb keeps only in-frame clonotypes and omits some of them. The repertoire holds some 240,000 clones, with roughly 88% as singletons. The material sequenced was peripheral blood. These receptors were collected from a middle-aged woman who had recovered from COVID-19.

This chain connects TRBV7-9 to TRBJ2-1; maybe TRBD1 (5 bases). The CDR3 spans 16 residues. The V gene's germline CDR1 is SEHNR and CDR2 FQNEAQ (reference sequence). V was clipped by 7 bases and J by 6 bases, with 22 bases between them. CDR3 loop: CASTDKYSQGPNEQFF. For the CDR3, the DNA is TGTGCCAGCACCGACAAATACTCTCAGGGCCCCAATGAGCAGTTCTTC.

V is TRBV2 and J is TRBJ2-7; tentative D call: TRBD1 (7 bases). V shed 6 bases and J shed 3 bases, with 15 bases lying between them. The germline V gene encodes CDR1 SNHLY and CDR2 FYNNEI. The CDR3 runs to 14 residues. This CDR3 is CASSPDRTNYEQYF. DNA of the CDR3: TGTGCCAGCAGCCCGGACAGGACTAACTACGAGCAGTACTTC.